This T cell receptor (beta chain) stems from a study of shared clonotypes between healthy human individuals. General study findings and limits: A generally larger estimated richness was seen in naive subsets than in memory subsets. Depth of sequencing was expected to influence donor clonotype sharing. It was observed that approximately 5% of naive CD4 clonotypes were shared across a handful of donors.

With V trimmed by 5 bases and J by 4 bases, 16 bases remained unmatched. There are 16 residues in the CDR3. Looked up from germline, CDR1 is GTSNPN and CDR2 is SVGIG (reference sequence). An even split of each subset's genomic DNA across several immunoSEQ plates was performed. TCRdb's copy holds only in-frame clones and misses some; the assay was immunoSEQ multiplex PCR. The profile covers about 2 million clones, with roughly 94% appearing a single time and 0.1% to 0.15% taken by the ten largest. Of note for this clone: What it recognizes is unknown.

The gene calls are TRBV30 and TRBJ2-5, with 7 positions matching TRBD2. This sequence originates from a young man in good health. The sequenced sample was naive CD4+ T cells sorted from blood. The subset here: CD45RA+ positively selected. CDR3 sequence: CAWFSGRERKAETQYF. The CDR3 DNA reads TGTGCCTGGTTTTCTGGGCGGGAGAGGAAGGCAGAGACCCAGTACTTC.